This T cell receptor (beta chain) was observed in a study of cytomegalovirus exposure and HLA in healthy donors. Overall study context: An analysis done earlier identified almost 120 million unique TCR beta sequences from approximately 200 million T cells.

Healthy bone marrow donors made up the cohort. Primers for the PCR totalled 60 Vbeta and 13 Jbeta. Only in-frame clones appear in the TCRdb table, and some are missing; sequencing was by immunoSEQ multiplex PCR. The sample data list some 70,000 clones. Study-wide results and caveats: It was confirmed in vitro that a few of the CMV-associated chains were specific for CMV antigens. As a later analysis showed, several of the most significant clusters appeared to be linked to common viral pathogens.

To note about this clone: What it recognizes is unknown.

CDR1 PRHDT and CDR2 FYEKMQ come from the germline V gene (reference sequence). CDR3 size: 13 residues. Deletions cut 5 bases from V and 10 bases from J, with 15 bases between. The sequencing input was PBMCs. This clonotype was obtained from a man aged 35-49 years in good health and CMV-seronegative. The chain recombines TRBV13 with TRBJ2-1; a weak D match, TRBD1 (5 bases). The CDR3 protein is CASSPDVGREQFF. Here the CDR3 DNA reads TGTGCCAGCAGCCCCGACGTGGGGCGGGAGCAGTTCTTC. Based on the CDR3 plus reference TRBV13 and TRBJ2-1, the full variable domain is AAGVIQSPRHLIKEKRETATLKCYPIPRHDTVYWYQQGPGQDPQFLISFYEKMQSDKGSIPDRFSAQQFSDYHSELNMSSLELGDSALYFCASSPDVGREQFFGPGTRLTVL.